These T cell receptor beta chains were read from a single sample in a study of blood T cell repertoires in COVID-19. The protocol was immunoSEQ multiplex PCR, while the TCRdb copy is restricted to in-frame clones and leaves out a portion. The sample records roughly 80,000 clones, roughly 73% being singletons. The sequenced sample consisted of peripheral blood. These receptors originate from a human donor in a cohort sampled during active COVID-19. Both conserved end residues are part of each CDR3. Fields, in order: J gene, V gene, CDR3 protein.

j_gene: TRBJ1-1
v_gene: TRBV6-5
CDR3aa: CASKLGQLNTEAFF

j_gene: TRBJ2-1
v_gene: TRBV27
CDR3aa: CASSHSRHSTNEQFF

j_gene: TRBJ1-1
v_gene: TRBV4-1
CDR3aa: CASSQEGPVNTEAFF

j_gene: TRBJ1-5
v_gene: TRBV19
CDR3aa: CASSPLALGQGPNQPQHF

j_gene: TRBJ2-3
v_gene: TRBV2
CDR3aa: CASRLVGGTQYF

j_gene: TRBJ1-4
v_gene: TRBV3-1/TRBV3-2
CDR3aa: CASSQEIRQAKLFF

j_gene: TRBJ1-5
v_gene: TRBV7-9
CDR3aa: CASSVTGGHQPQHF

j_gene: TRBJ1-5
v_gene: TRBV28
CDR3aa: CATKTGNGNQPQHF

j_gene: TRBJ1-1
v_gene: TRBV30
CDR3aa: CAWNPDRGLGTEAFF

j_gene: TRBJ1-2
v_gene: TRBV5-8
CDR3aa: CASSLPGMIYGYTF

j_gene: TRBJ2-6
v_gene: TRBV18
CDR3aa: CASSPPETSGANVLTF

j_gene: TRBJ2-7
v_gene: TRBV2
CDR3aa: CASSPTSGGSYEQYF

j_gene: TRBJ1-6
v_gene: TRBV28
CDR3aa: CASSSAGPSSNSPLHF

j_gene: TRBJ2-3
v_gene: TRBV24-1
CDR3aa: CATSGTGTAADTQYF

j_gene: TRBJ1-5
v_gene: TRBV5-1
CDR3aa: CASSLAGQGNQPQHF

j_gene: TRBJ1-2
v_gene: TRBV25-1
CDR3aa: CASSELGDFYGYTF

j_gene: TRBJ1-1
v_gene: TRBV18
CDR3aa: CASSPMGDTEAFF

j_gene: TRBJ2-1
v_gene: TRBV3-1/TRBV3-2
CDR3aa: CASSHQRAGEQFF

j_gene: TRBJ2-3
v_gene: TRBV9
CDR3aa: CASSHFPGTGSTDTQYF

j_gene: TRBJ2-2
v_gene: TRBV18
CDR3aa: CASSPRGRQGTGELFF

j_gene: TRBJ1-2
v_gene: TRBV10-3
CDR3aa: CAISLGLGFGYTF

j_gene: TRBJ2-7
v_gene: TRBV5-6
CDR3aa: CASSLRAGRREQYF

j_gene: TRBJ2-5
v_gene: TRBV7-6
CDR3aa: CASSPYVDKAETQYF

j_gene: TRBJ2-3
v_gene: TRBV5-1
CDR3aa: CASQTRVTDTQYF

j_gene: TRBJ2-7
v_gene: TRBV3-1/TRBV3-2
CDR3aa: CASSLGTGGYEQYF

j_gene: TRBJ2-3
v_gene: TRBV19
CDR3aa: CASSRLATDTQYF